This T cell receptor beta chain stems from a study of cytomegalovirus exposure and HLA in healthy donors. Points from the study as a whole: The study carried out a later analysis of TCR beta sequences. It associated 15,000 to 20,000 of them with specific HLA alleles at a false discovery rate of 0.05. In an earlier analysis, about 87% or about 30%: the productive usage of most TCR beta V segments. A later analysis found common viral pathogens apparently linked to several of the most significant clusters.

The germline V gene encodes CDR1 LNHDA and CDR2 SQIVND (reference sequence). Losses at the gene ends were 5 bases for V and 6 bases for J; bases not matched to a gene: 5. The CDR3 has 15 residues. Comments on this clone: Antigen specificity is unknown.

Vbeta (60) and Jbeta (13) primers were used in the PCR. The data were produced by immunoSEQ multiplex PCR, yet TCRdb's version contains in-frame clones alone and is incomplete. The sample includes roughly 130,000 clones, more than 75% of them seen just once. This TCR was recovered from a female donor in good health and CMV-seronegative. The chain employs TRBV19 and TRBJ2-1; 12 bases align to TRBD2. Source material: PBMCs. Written as DNA, the CDR3 is TGTGCCAGTAGTGCTAGCGGGGGGGCCGCCAATGAGCAGTTCTTC. Protein product: CASSASGGAANEQFF.